This TCR beta chain was obtained from a study of cytomegalovirus exposure and HLA in healthy donors. With 60 Vbeta and 13 Jbeta primers, the PCR was carried out. Sequencing was performed with immunoSEQ multiplex PCR; in TCRdb, only in-frame clones are kept and a portion is missing. The sample contains about 110,000 clones, approximately 79% of which appear only once. Germline lookup yields CDR1 KGHSH and CDR2 LQKENI. The CDR3 is 16 residues long. Unmatched junction bases numbered 7, after V lost 2 bases and J lost 1 base. The sequenced sample consisted of PBMCs. The chain couples TRBV18 to TRBJ2-7, with 8 positions matching TRBD2. The sequence came from a woman aged 40-49 years in good health and CMV-seronegative. CDR3 bases: TGTGCCAGCTCACCAGGGCTAGCGGGCGAGTCCTACGAGCAGTACTTC. Its protein product is CASSPGLAGESYEQYF.